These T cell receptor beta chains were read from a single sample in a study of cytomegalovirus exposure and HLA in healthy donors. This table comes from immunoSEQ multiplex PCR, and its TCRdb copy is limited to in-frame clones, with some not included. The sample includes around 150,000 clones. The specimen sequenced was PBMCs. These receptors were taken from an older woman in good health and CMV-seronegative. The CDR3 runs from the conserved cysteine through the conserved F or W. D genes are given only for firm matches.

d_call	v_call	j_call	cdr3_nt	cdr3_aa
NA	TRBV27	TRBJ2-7	TGTGCCAGCAGTTTACAGGGGCGCGGTGGGTACGAGCAGTACTTC	CASSLQGRGGYEQYF
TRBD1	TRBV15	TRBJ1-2	TGTGCCACCAGCAGTTTAGGACAGGCAAACTATGGCTACACCTTC	CATSSLGQANYGYTF
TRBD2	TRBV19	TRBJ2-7	TGTGCCAGTAGTATTTTCGCGGGAGGGCGAGACGAGCAGTACTTC	CASSIFAGGRDEQYF
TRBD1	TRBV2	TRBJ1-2	TGTGCCAGCAGTGAGCAGACAGGGGTCTATGGCTACACCTTC	CASSEQTGVYGYTF
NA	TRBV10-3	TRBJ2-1	TGTGCCATCAGTCAGGTGGATGAGCAGTTCTTC	CAISQVDEQFF
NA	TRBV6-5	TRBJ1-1	TGTGCCAGCAGTTACATCAGGAACACTGAAGCTTTCTTT	CASSYIRNTEAFF
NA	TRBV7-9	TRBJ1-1	TGTGCCAGCAGCTTAGAGCCAGGGTACACTGAAGCTTTCTTT	CASSLEPGYTEAFF
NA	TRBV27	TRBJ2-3	TGTGCCAGCAGTCGAGAGGTTCAATTTAGCACAGATACGCAGTATTTT	CASSREVQFSTDTQYF
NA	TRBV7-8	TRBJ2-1	TGTGCCAGCAGCTCAACCCGGGACTCGGATGAGCAGTTCTTC	CASSSTRDSDEQFF
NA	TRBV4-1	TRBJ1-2	TGCGCCAGCAGCCAACCATGGGGAGTCTATGGCTACACCTTC	CASSQPWGVYGYTF
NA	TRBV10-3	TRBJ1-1	TGTGCCATCCGCATCGACGGGCCGGGGGGGAACACTGAAGCTTTCTTT	CAIRIDGPGGNTEAFF
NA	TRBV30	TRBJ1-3	TGTGCCTGGAGCGGGACACTCTCTGGAAACACCATATATTTT	CAWSGTLSGNTIYF
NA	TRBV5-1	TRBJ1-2	TGCGCCAGCAGCTTGGAGAGGGCTAACTATGGCTACACCTTC	CASSLERANYGYTF
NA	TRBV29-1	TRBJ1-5	TGCAGCGTCCCTAGGAAGGCAGGGCGGAAGAGCAATCAGCCCCAGCATTTT	CSVPRKAGRKSNQPQHF
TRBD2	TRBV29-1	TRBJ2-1	TGCAGCGTTACGACTAGCGGGAGGATTAGGGAGCAGTTCTTC	CSVTTSGRIREQFF
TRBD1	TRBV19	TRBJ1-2	TGTGCCAGTACCGAGGGACAGCCTTATGGCTACACCTTC	CASTEGQPYGYTF
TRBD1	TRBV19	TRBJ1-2	TGTGCCAGTAGTACTGCGGGACAGTCTGGTGGCTACACCTTC	CASSTAGQSGGYTF
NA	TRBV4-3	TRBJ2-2	TGCGCCAGCAGCCACGGTCCAGGTGAGGGCACCGGGGAGCTGTTTTTT	CASSHGPGEGTGELFF
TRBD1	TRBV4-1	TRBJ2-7	TGCGCCAGCAGCCGCGCGGGGACAGGGATTGTTTACGAGCAGTACTTC	CASSRAGTGIVYEQYF
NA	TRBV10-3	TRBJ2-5	TGTGCCATCGGGGATGGCCAGGGGGGCCAGTACTTC	CAIGDGQGGQYF
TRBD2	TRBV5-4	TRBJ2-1	TGTGCCAGCAGCCTACGGACGGGAGGGCGGGGTGAGCAGTTCTTC	CASSLRTGGRGEQFF
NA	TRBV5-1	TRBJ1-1	TGCGCCAGCAGCTTGGGACCTCGAGACTCGATTGAAGCTTTCTTT	CASSLGPRDSIEAFF
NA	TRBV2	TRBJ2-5	TGTGCCAGCAGTGAGTACAGGAACCAAGAGACCCAGTACTTC	CASSEYRNQETQYF
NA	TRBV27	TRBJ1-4	TGTGCCAGCAGCCTGAGTCCTTATGAAAAACTGTTTTTT	CASSLSPYEKLFF
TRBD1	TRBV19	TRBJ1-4	TGTGCCAGTAGTACCAAAACAGGGGGTTTCGGTGAAAAACTGTTTTTT	CASSTKTGGFGEKLFF
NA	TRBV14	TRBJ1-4	TGTGCCAGCAGCACCACACAGGGCAAACTGTTTTTT	CASSTTQGKLFF
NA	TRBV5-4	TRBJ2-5	TGTGCCACCCGGGGGAGAGGGGAGACCCAGTACTTC	CATRGRGETQYF
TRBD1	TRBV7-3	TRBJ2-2	TGTGCCAGCAGCTCCCCCGCGACAGGGACGATAACCGGGGAGCTGTTTTTT	CASSSPATGTITGELFF
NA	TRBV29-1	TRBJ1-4	TGCAGCGTTGCATCAACCAGGGGAAGTGAAAAACTGTTTTTT	CSVASTRGSEKLFF
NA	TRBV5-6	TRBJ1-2	TGTGCCAGCACCTCGACCCGGAGCTATGGCTACACCTTC	CASTSTRSYGYTF
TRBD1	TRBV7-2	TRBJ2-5	TGTGCCAGCAGCTTAGCTCCTCCCGGGACAGGGGAAGAGACCCAGTACTTC	CASSLAPPGTGEETQYF
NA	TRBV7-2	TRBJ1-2	TGTGCCAGCAGCCTTAACAGGGAACATGGCTACACCTTC	CASSLNREHGYTF
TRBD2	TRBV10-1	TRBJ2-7	TGCGCCACCTCGAGGAGGGGCGGGGGGGTTTACGAGCAGTACTTC	CATSRRGGGVYEQYF
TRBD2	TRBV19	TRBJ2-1	TGTGCCAGTAGTATTTACCTAGCGGGGGGGCCCTACAATGAGCAGTTCTTC	CASSIYLAGGPYNEQFF
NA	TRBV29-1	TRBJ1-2	TGCAGCGTTGGCGGGGGTACTAACTATGGCTACACCTTC	CSVGGGTNYGYTF
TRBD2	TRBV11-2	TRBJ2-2	TGTGCCAGCAGCTTTAATAGCGGGGAGAACACCGGGGAGCTGTTTTTT	CASSFNSGENTGELFF
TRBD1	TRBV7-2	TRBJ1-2	TGTGCCAGCAGCCCCCAAACAGGGGATCGCTACACCTTC	CASSPQTGDRYTF
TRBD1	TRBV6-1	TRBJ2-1	TGTGCCACCTCTGACAGGGGGTACAATGAGCAGTTCTTC	CATSDRGYNEQFF
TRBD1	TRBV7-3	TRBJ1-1	TGTGCCAGCGGTTACAGGGGAGGCACTGAAGCTTTCTTT	CASGYRGGTEAFF
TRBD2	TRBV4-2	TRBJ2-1	TGTGCCAGCAGCCCACGGGACTACGCCTACAATGAGCAGTTCTTC	CASSPRDYAYNEQFF
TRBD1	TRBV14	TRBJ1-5	TGTGCCAGCAGCCAATCGGGACAGGGAAGGGGACAGCCCCAGCATTTT	CASSQSGQGRGQPQHF
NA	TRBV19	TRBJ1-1	TGTGCCAGTACCGTGGACAGCATGAACACTGAAGCTTTCTTT	CASTVDSMNTEAFF
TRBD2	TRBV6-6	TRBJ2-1	TGTGCCAGCAGTCCCTTAGCGGGAGGAGAGCAGTTCTTC	CASSPLAGGEQFF
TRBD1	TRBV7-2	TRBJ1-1	TGTGCCAGCAGCTTCAGACAGGGGGACACTGAAGCTTTCTTT	CASSFRQGDTEAFF
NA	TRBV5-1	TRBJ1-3	TGCGCCAGCAGCTTGATCGTTGGAAACACCATATATTTT	CASSLIVGNTIYF
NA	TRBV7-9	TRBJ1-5	TGTGCCAGCAGCTTCGAAACAGGGCTCAATCAGCCCCAGCATTTT	CASSFETGLNQPQHF
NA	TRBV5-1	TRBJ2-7	TGCGCCAGCAGCTTGGGACTTCAACAGGCCGACCTTTATTACGAGCAGTACTTC	CASSLGLQQADLYYEQYF
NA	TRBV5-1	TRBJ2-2	TGCGCCACCAAGGGGGACCCGAACACCGGGGAGCTGTTTTTT	CATKGDPNTGELFF
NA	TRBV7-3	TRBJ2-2	TGTGCCAGCAGCCCCATGGGCGGGATGGCCGGGGAGCTGTTTTTT	CASSPMGGMAGELFF
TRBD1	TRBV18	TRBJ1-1	TGTGCCAGCTCACAACAGGGGACTGAAGCTTTCTTT	CASSQQGTEAFF
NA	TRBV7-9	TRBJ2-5	TGTGCCAGCAGCTTAGCGCACGGTAATCAAGAGACCCAGTACTTC	CASSLAHGNQETQYF
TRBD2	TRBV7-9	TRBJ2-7	TGTGCCAGCAAAAGCGGCGGGAGAACTGACGAGCAGTACTTC	CASKSGGRTDEQYF
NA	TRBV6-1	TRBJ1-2	TGTGCCAGCGCCAGTGACTCTGGCTCCGGCTACACCTTC	CASASDSGSGYTF
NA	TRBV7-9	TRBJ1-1	TGTGCCAGCAGCTTAGAAGGAGGCACTGAAGCTTTCTTT	CASSLEGGTEAFF